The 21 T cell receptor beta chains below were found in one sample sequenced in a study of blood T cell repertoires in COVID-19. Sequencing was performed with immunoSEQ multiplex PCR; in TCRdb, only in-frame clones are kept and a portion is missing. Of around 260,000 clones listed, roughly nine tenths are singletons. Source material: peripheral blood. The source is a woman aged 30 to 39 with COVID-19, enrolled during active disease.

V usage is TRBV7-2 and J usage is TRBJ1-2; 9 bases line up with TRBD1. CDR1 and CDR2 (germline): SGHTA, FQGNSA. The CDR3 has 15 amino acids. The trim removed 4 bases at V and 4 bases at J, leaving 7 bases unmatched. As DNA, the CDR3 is TGTGCCAGCAGCTGGAGGGGACAGGGCTTCTATGGCTACACCTTC. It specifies CASSWRGQGFYGYTF.

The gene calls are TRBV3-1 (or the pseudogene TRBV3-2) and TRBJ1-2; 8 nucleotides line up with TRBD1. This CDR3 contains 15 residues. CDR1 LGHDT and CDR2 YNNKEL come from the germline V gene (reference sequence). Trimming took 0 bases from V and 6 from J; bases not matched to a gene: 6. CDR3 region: CASSQDGQGHHGYTF. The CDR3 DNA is TGTGCCAGCAGCCAAGACGGACAGGGCCACCATGGCTACACCTTC.

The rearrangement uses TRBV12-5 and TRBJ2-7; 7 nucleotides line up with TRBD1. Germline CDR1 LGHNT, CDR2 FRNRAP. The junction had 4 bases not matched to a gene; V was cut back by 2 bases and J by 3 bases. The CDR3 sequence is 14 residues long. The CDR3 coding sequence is TGTGCTAGTGGTTTGTCCGGGACAGTCTACGAGCAGTACTTC. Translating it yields CASGLSGTVYEQYF. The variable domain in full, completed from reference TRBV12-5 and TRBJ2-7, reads DARVTQTPRHKVTEMGQEVTMRCQPILGHNTVFWYRQTMMQGLELLAYFRNRAPLDDSGMPKDRFSAEMPDATLATLKIQPSEPRDSAVYFCASGLSGTVYEQYFGPGTRLTVT.

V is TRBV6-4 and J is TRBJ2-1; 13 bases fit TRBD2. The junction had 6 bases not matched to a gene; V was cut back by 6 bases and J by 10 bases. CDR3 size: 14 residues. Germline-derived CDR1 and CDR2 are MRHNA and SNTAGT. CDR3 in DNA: TGTGCCAGCAGACAAGGGACTAGCGGGACCGAGCAGTTCTTC. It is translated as CASRQGTSGTEQFF.

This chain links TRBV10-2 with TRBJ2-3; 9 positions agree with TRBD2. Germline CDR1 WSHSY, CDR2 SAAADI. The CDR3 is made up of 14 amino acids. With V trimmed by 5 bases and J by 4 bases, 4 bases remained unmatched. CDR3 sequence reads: CASSPGLAADTQYF. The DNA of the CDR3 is TGCGCCAGCAGTCCGGGACTAGCTGCAGATACGCAGTATTTT.

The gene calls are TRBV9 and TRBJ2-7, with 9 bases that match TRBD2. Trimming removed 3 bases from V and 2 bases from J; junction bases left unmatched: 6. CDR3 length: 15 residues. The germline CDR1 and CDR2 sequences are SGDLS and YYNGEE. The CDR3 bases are TGTGCCAGCAGCGAAGAGCGGGGGGCCCCCTACGAGCAGTACTTC. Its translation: CASSEERGAPYEQYF.

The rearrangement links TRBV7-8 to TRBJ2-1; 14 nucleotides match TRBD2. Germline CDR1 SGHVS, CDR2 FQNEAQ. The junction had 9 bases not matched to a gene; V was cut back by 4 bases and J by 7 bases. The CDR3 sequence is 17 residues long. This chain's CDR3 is CASSSSGTSGRVNEQFF. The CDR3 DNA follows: TGTGCCAGCAGCTCCTCCGGGACTAGCGGGAGAGTGAATGAGCAGTTCTTC.

The CDR3 DNA reads as TGTGCCAGCAGCGGGGGCCCGGGGAACACTGAAGCTTTCTTT. Protein sequence: CASSGGPGNTEAFF. The chain carries TRBV9 and TRBJ1-1, with a possible D match to TRBD1 (5 bases). Trimming pared 3 bases from V and 1 base from J, leaving 10 bases between. The CDR3 consists of 14 residues. Germline CDR1 SGDLS, CDR2 YYNGEE.

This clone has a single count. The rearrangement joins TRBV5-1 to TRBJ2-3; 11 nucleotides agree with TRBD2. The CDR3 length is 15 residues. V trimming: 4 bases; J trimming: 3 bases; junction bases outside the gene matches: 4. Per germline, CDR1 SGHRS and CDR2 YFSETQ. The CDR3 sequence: CASSPRTSGTDTQYF. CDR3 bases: TGCGCCAGCAGCCCTCGGACTAGCGGGACAGATACGCAGTATTTT.

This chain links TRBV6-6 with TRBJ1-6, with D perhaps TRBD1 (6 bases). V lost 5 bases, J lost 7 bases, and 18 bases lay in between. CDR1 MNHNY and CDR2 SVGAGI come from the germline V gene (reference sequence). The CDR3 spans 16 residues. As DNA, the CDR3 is TGTGCCAGCAGTGGGGCCAGGGGCAAGAGCAATTCACCCCTCCACTTT. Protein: CASSGARGKSNSPLHF.

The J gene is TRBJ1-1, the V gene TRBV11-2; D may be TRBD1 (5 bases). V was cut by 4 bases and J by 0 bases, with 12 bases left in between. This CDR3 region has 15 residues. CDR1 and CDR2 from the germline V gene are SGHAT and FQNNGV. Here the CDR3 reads CASSSGFSLNTEAFF. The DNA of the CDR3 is TGTGCCAGCAGCTCAGGGTTCTCGTTGAACACTGAAGCTTTCTTT.

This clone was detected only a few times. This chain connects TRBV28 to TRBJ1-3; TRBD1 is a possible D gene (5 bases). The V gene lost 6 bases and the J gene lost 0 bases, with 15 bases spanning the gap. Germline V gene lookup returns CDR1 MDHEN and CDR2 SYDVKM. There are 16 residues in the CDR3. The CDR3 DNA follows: TGTGCCAGCAGCGCCGTACAGGTTGTCTCTGGAAACACCATATATTTT. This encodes CASSAVQVVSGNTIYF.

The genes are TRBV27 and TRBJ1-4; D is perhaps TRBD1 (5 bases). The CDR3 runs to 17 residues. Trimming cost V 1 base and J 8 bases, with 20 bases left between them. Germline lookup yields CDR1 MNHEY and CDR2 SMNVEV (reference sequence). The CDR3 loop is CASSLLNPRVSKEKLFF. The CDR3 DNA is TGTGCCAGCAGTTTATTGAACCCCAGGGTCTCCAAGGAAAAACTGTTTTTT.

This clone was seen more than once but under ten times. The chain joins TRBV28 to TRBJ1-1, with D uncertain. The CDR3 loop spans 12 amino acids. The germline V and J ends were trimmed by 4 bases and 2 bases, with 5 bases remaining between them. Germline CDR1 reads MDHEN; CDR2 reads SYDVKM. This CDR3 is CASSSFNTEAFF. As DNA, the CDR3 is TGTGCCAGCAGTTCGTTTAACACTGAAGCTTTCTTT. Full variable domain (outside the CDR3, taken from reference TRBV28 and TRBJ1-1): DVKVTQSSRYLVKRTGEKVFLECVQDMDHENMFWYRQDPGLGLRLIYFSYDVKMKEKGDIPEGYSVSREKKERFSLILESASTNQTSMYLCASSSFNTEAFFGQGTRLTVV.

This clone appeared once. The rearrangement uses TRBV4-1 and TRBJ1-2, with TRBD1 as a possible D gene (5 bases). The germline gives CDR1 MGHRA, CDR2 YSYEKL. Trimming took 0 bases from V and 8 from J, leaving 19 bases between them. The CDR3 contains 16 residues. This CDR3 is CASSQDSGLKKGGYTF. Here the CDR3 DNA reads TGCGCCAGCAGCCAAGATTCAGGGCTCAAAAAGGGGGGCTACACCTTC.

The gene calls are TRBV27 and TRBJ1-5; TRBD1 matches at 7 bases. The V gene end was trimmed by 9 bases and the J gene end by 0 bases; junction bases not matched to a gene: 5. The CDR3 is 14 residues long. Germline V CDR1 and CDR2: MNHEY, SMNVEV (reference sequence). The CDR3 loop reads CARTGPYSNQPQHF. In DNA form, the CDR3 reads TGTGCCAGGACAGGGCCTTATAGCAATCAGCCCCAGCATTTT.

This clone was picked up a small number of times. The CDR3 loop is CASSYGGLAGGTDTQYF. Here the CDR3 DNA reads TGTGCCAGCAGTTACGGGGGACTAGCGGGAGGAACAGATACGCAGTATTTT. The gene calls are TRBV6-2 or TRBV6-3 and TRBJ2-3, with 15 bases identical to TRBD2. V gave up 2 bases and J gave up 3 bases; unmatched junction bases: 3. CDR3 length: 17 residues. From germline, CDR1 is MNHEY and CDR2 SVGEGT.

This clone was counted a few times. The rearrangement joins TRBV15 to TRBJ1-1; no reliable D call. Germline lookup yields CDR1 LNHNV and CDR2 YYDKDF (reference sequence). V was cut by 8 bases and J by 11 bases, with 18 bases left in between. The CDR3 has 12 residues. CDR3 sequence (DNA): TGTGCCACCGAGGACCAGGAGGTCTGGGCTTTCTTT. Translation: CATEDQEVWAFF. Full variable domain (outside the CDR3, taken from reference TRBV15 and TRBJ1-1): DAMVIQNPRYQVTQFGKPVTLSCSQTLNHNVMYWYQQKSSQAPKLLFHYYDKDFNNEADTPDNFQSRRPNTSFCFLDIRSPGLGDTAMYLCATEDQEVWAFFGQGTRLTVV.

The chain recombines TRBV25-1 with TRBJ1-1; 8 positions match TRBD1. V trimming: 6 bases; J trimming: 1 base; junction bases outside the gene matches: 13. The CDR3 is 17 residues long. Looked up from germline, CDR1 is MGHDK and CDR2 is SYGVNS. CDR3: CASSEGSGGVENTEAFF. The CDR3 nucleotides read TGTGCCAGCAGCGAGGGATCAGGGGGCGTCGAGAACACTGAAGCTTTCTTT.

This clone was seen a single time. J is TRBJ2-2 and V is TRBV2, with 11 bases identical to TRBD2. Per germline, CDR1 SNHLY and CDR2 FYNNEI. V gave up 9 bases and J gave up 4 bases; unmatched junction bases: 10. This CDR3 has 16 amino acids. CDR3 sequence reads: CARETSGSPGTGELFF. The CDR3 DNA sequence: TGTGCCAGAGAAACTAGCGGGAGCCCCGGCACCGGGGAGCTGTTTTTT.

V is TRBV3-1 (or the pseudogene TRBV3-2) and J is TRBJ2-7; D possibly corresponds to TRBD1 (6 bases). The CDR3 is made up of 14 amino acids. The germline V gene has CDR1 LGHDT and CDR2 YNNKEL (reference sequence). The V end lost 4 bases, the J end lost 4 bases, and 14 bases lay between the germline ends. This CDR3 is CASSLSQGRYEQYF. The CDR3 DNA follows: TGTGCCAGCAGCCTCTCACAGGGTAGATACGAGCAGTACTTC.